The clone carrying this T cell receptor (beta chain) was observed many times. The antigen is undetermined. In patients chosen for sequencing, flow cytometry had shown CD8+CD57+ cell expansion. The patients, all of them, had severe acquired aplastic anemia. These data are taken from a study of CD8+CD57+ T cells in acquired aplastic anemia. Regarding the study as a whole: Twenty-nine shared CD8+ CDR3s appeared highly expressed within patients' immunodominant clones.

Both TCR beta VDJ combination and CDR3 sequence profiling were carried out. Genomic DNA was the template for this profiling. TCRdb used MiXCR to reprocess the reads, holding one entry per CDR3 protein. The table records some 170,000 distinct CDR3 sequences, under 55% of them present only once. V lost 1 base to trimming and J lost 2 bases, with 10 bases between them. This CDR3 is built from 14 residues. Germline-derived CDR1 and CDR2 are SGHKS and YYEKEE (reference sequence). The clonotype originates from a human donor with aplastic anemia. The genes are TRBV5-5 and TRBJ2-7, with TRBD1 as a possible D gene (6 bases). Source material: sorted CD4+, CD8+, or CD8+CD57+ T cells (not recorded which) from PBMCs. CDR3 residues: CASSLRDTAYEQYF. The CDR3 DNA sequence: TGTGCCAGCAGCTTGCGGGACACAGCCTACGAGCAGTACTTC.